This entry lists 13 T cell receptor beta chains sequenced from one sample in a study of cytomegalovirus exposure and HLA in healthy donors. With 60 Vbeta and 13 Jbeta primers, the PCR was carried out. TCRdb's table, derived via immunoSEQ multiplex PCR, lists solely in-frame clones and lacks some. The table has approximately 140,000 clones, 70% to 80% seen once. The sample consisted of PBMCs. All receptors derive from a female donor in good health and CMV-seronegative.

The rearrangement uses TRBV7-9 and TRBJ1-1; possibly TRBD1 for D (5 bases). Germline lookup yields CDR1 SEHNR and CDR2 FQNEAQ (reference sequence). Trimming took 5 bases from V and 6 from J, leaving 16 bases between them. This CDR3 spans 14 amino acids. The CDR3 nucleotides are TGTGCCAGCAGCCCTCGCCAGGGTAACGCTGAAGCTTTCTTT. Amino acid sequence: CASSPRQGNAEAFF.

CDR3 region: CASSLERTGDTEAFF. CDR3 in DNA: TGCGCCAGCAGCTTGGAAAGGACCGGGGACACTGAAGCTTTCTTT. The chain recombines TRBV5-1 with TRBJ1-1; D ambiguous. This CDR3 has 15 residues. Germline V CDR1 and CDR2: SGHRS, YFSETQ. Trimming stripped 0 bases from V and 3 bases from J, with 12 bases between.

This chain links TRBV5-1 with TRBJ2-7, with TRBD2 matching over 7 bases. V shed 4 bases and J 6 bases; nucleotides not matched to a gene: 10. Germline-derived CDR1 and CDR2 are SGHRS and YFSETQ. The CDR3 sequence is 14 residues long. This chain's CDR3 is CASSPGTTLGEQYF. CDR3 coding DNA: TGCGCCAGCAGCCCCGGGACTACACTGGGCGAGCAGTACTTC.

The genes are TRBV7-9 and TRBJ1-4; TRBD1 matches 9 bases. The germline gives CDR1 SEHNR, CDR2 FQNEAQ (reference sequence). Trimming at V came to 5 bases and at J to 2 bases, leaving 6 bases not matched to a gene. This CDR3 comprises 16 residues. The CDR3 coding sequence is TGTGCCAGCAGCCCACGGACAGGGGATACTAATGAAAAACTGTTTTTT. Its protein product is CASSPRTGDTNEKLFF.

The rearrangement joins TRBV6-1 to TRBJ2-4; TRBD1 agrees at 9 bases. Germline V CDR1 and CDR2: MNHNS, SASEGT. This CDR3 is 14 amino acids long. The J segment lost 9 bases and the V segment lost 4 bases, leaving 7 bases of the junction unmatched. The CDR3 protein is CASSVGQGWSIQYF. CDR3 bases: TGTGCCAGCAGTGTGGGACAGGGCTGGAGCATTCAGTACTTC.

The chain is built from TRBV20-1 and TRBJ2-7, with D possibly TRBD2 on 6 matching bases. The germline V gene encodes CDR1 DFQATT and CDR2 SNEGSKA (reference sequence). Trimming removed 5 bases from V and 6 bases from J, with 11 bases in between. There are 11 residues in the CDR3. In DNA form, the CDR3 reads TGCAGTGCTCTTACTAGCACCGAGCAGTACTTC. Its translation: CSALTSTEQYF.

This clone was seen once. The rearrangement links TRBV30 to TRBJ1-4; TRBD1 is a possible D gene (6 bases). The CDR3 totals 14 residues. Germline CDR1 GTSNPN, CDR2 SVGIG (reference sequence). V was clipped by 7 bases and J by 7 bases, with 19 bases between them. The CDR3 DNA is TGTGCCTCATACAGGGACCCTGGGGGTGAAAAACTGTTTTTT. Translating gives CASYRDPGGEKLFF.

The chain employs TRBV11-3 and TRBJ1-1, with D tentatively TRBD1 (6 bases). The CDR3 loop spans 15 amino acids. Trimming removed 2 bases at V and 6 bases at J, with 16 bases between. Per the germline V gene, CDR1 is SGHNT and CDR2 is YENEEA. The CDR3 is CASSLLAGARAEAFF. CDR3 nucleotide sequence: TGTGCCAGCAGCTTATTGGCGGGGGCGAGGGCTGAAGCTTTCTTT.

On this clone itself: This CDR3 is also generated by other DNA sequences in the sample. The J gene is TRBJ2-1, the V gene TRBV29-1, with a possible D match to TRBD1 (6 bases). CDR3 length: 12 residues. The germline V gene encodes CDR1 SQVTM and CDR2 ANQGSEA. V was pared by 6 bases and J by 5 bases, with 11 bases between. For the CDR3, the DNA is TGCAGCGTCAAACAGGGCCACAATGAGCAGTTCTTC. Translated: CSVKQGHNEQFF.

V gene TRBV19 combines with J gene TRBJ1-3; tentatively, D is TRBD1 (6 bases). The CDR3 totals 14 residues. Germline values: CDR1 LNHDA, CDR2 SQIVND (reference sequence). Trimming cost V 8 bases and J 0 bases, with 11 bases left between them. CDR3 residues: CASSRTASGNTIYF. The CDR3 coding sequence is TGTGCCAGTTCACGGACAGCCTCTGGAAACACCATATATTTT.

This chain uses TRBV11-3 with TRBJ1-1, with 8 nucleotides matching TRBD1. Germline V gene data show CDR1 as SGHNT and CDR2 as YENEEA. V shed 5 bases and J 0 bases; nucleotides not matched to a gene: 8. The CDR3 loop spans 16 amino acids. CDR3 sequence: CASSPRGQGLNTEAFF. DNA for the CDR3: TGTGCCAGCAGCCCCAGAGGACAGGGTTTGAACACTGAAGCTTTCTTT.

This chain joins TRBV4-3 and TRBJ1-1; D not certain. The germline V gene encodes CDR1 LGHNA and CDR2 YSLEER. The CDR3 extends over 13 amino acids. V lost 0 bases and J 4 bases, leaving 6 bases between the germline ends. This chain's CDR3 is CASSQDQATEAFF. As DNA, the CDR3 is TGCGCCAGCAGCCAAGACCAGGCCACTGAAGCTTTCTTT.

The chain uses TRBV5-1 and TRBJ2-3; 8 positions match TRBD2. V lost 4 bases to trimming and J lost 6 bases; unmatched junction nucleotides: 10. CDR1 is SGHRS, CDR2 YFSETQ, per germline. This CDR3 spans 15 amino acids. The CDR3: CASSLTGTRGDTQYF. The CDR3 DNA reads as TGCGCCAGCAGCCTTACCGGGACTAGAGGCGATACGCAGTATTTT.